The sequence of this TCR beta chain was determined in a study of cytomegalovirus exposure and HLA in healthy donors. Whole-study context: Genetic ancestry analysis placed approximately 80% of the roughly 400 donors that were genotyped in the Caucasian-associated cluster.

The CDR3 sequence is 14 residues long. V was pared by 6 bases and J by 0 bases, with 11 bases between. From germline, CDR1 is MNHEY and CDR2 SVGAGI. This cohort consisted of healthy bone marrow donors. Details on this clone: What it recognizes is unknown.

Primers for the PCR totalled 60 Vbeta and 13 Jbeta. Profiling relied on immunoSEQ multiplex PCR, and the TCRdb table lists in-frame clones only, not all of them. Among about 140,000 clones listed, about four fifths were seen once. Study-level points and caveats: Researchers catalogued 164 TCR beta chains as cytomegalovirus-associated. Later analysis suggested links between common viral pathogens and several top significant clusters.

Sequencing used PBMCs. The receptor's source is a man aged 30-40 years in good health and CMV-seronegative. The gene calls are TRBV6-5 and TRBJ1-1, with no clear D. CDR3 in DNA: TGTGCCAGCAGCGAGGGAATGCTGAACACTGAAGCTTTCTTT. It specifies CASSEGMLNTEAFF.